These 24 T cell receptor beta chains were sequenced from one sample in a study of OX40 agonist ivuxolimab in advanced cancers. The library was obtained by the immunoSEQ multiplex PCR assay. TCRdb provides this immuneACCESS table in a form limited to in-frame rearrangements. Some clones are lacking; in checked studies, under half of them reflect an unresolved V gene, and why the rest are absent is not known. The sample profile shows around 39,000 clones; around 80% of them were found once. The ten most abundant clones make up around a fifth of the sample. The sample consisted of CD4+ or CD8+ T cells sorted from blood, taken in a trial of the OX40 agonist ivuxolimab. The receptors here all came from an adult with an advanced solid tumor such as melanoma, head and neck, liver or kidney cancer.

This clone is labeled medium-sized. This chain uses TRBV21-1 with TRBJ2-2. TRBV21-1 is a documented pseudogene. The length of the CDR3 is 15 residues. CDR3 amino acids: CASSKALPWTGELFF. As DNA, the CDR3 is TGTGCCAGCAGCAAAGCGCTCCCGTGGACCGGGGAGCTGTTTTTT.

This clone has just a few counts. V and J are TRBV4-1 and TRBJ1-6, with TRBD1 matching over 11 bases. This CDR3 has 16 amino acids. Per the germline V gene, CDR1 is MGHRA and CDR2 is YSYEKL. Unmatched junction bases numbered 4, after V lost 4 bases and J lost 5 bases. The DNA of the CDR3 is TGCGCCAGCAGCCGGGGACAGGGGGTGAATAATTCACCCCTCCACTTT. It translates to CASSRGQGVNNSPLHF.

CDR3 bases: TGTGCCAGCAGCTTAGGAGGGAGGGGCGCGGAGACCCAGTACTTC. It specifies CASSLGGRGAETQYF. V usage is TRBV7-3 and J usage is TRBJ2-5; 7 positions agree with TRBD2. Germline V gene sequence: CDR1 SGHTA, CDR2 FQGTGA. The CDR3 is 15 amino acids. The trim removed 2 bases at V and 5 bases at J, leaving 8 bases unmatched.

The V call is TRBV5-6, the J call TRBJ1-1; 8 bases are shared with TRBD1. The CDR3 runs 13 residues. J lost 3 bases, V lost 4 bases, and 2 bases had no gene match. CDR1 and CDR2 (germline): SGHDT, YYEEEE. CDR3 amino acids: CASSQDRDTEAFF. The CDR3 nucleotides are TGTGCCAGCAGCCAGGACAGGGACACTGAAGCTTTCTTT. The variable domain in full, with the rest retrieved from reference TRBV5-6 and TRBJ1-1, is DAGVTQSPTHLIKTRGQQVTLRCSPKSGHDTVSWYQQALGQGPQFIFQYYEEEERQRGNFPDRFSGHQFPNYSSELNVNALLLGDSALYLCASSQDRDTEAFFGQGTRLTVV.

This clone occurred once. The gene calls are TRBV6-1 and TRBJ1-2; possibly TRBD1 for D (6 bases). Germline loops: CDR1 MNHNS, CDR2 SASEGT. This CDR3 contains 14 residues. Trimming stripped 3 bases from V and 8 bases from J, with 16 bases between. The CDR3 DNA sequence: TGTGCCAGCAGTGACGTCGGGGGGCTTGGAGGCTACACCTTC. This codes for CASSDVGGLGGYTF.

The chain uses TRBV6-1 and TRBJ1-2; D may be TRBD1 (5 bases). V was trimmed by 2 bases and J by 3 bases, leaving 22 bases between them. CDR3 length equals 18 residues. Per the germline V gene, CDR1 is MNHNS and CDR2 is SASEGT. CDR3 region: CASSEWGSWGSGDYGYTF. The CDR3 DNA follows: TGTGCCAGCAGTGAATGGGGTTCTTGGGGGAGTGGAGACTATGGCTACACCTTC.

The chain employs TRBV9 and TRBJ2-3, with TRBD2 matching over 9 bases. The V segment lost 2 bases and the J segment 3 bases; nucleotides outside the gene matches: 4. CDR1 is SGDLS and CDR2 is YYNGEE in the germline V gene. The CDR3 contains 15 residues. The CDR3 DNA reads as TGTGCCAGCAGCGTCTATAGCGGGGGTACAGATACGCAGTATTTT. Protein: CASSVYSGGTDTQYF.

This rearrangement joins TRBV28 to TRBJ2-3, with TRBD2 matching over 8 bases. The CDR3 runs 14 residues. Germline V gene lookup returns CDR1 MDHEN and CDR2 SYDVKM. J was trimmed by 4 bases and V by 4 bases; bases with no gene match: 4. CDR3 in amino acids: CASSSGGVADTQYF. In DNA, the CDR3 is TGTGCCAGCAGTTCCGGGGGGGTGGCAGATACGCAGTATTTT.

Details on this clone: One end of the junction fails to match germline, which may point to a read error. The CDR3 region is CASRLNTGVGNTEAFF. For the CDR3, the DNA is TGTGCCAGCAGATTAAATACAGGGGTTGGGAACACTGAAGCTTTCTTT. This rearrangement joins TRBV7-3 to TRBJ1-1; 7 bases are shared with TRBD1. Germline assignment: CDR1 SGHTA and CDR2 FQGTGA. This CDR3 has 16 residues. The entire variable domain, with the rest obtained from reference TRBV7-3 and TRBJ1-1, is as follows: GAGVSQTPSNKVTEKGKYVELRCDPISGHTALYWYRQSLGQGPEFLIYFQGTGAADDSGLPNDRFFAVRPEGSVSTLKIQRTERGDSAVYLCASRLNTGVGNTEAFFGQGTRLTVV.

This chain connects TRBV7-2 to TRBJ1-1, with D possibly TRBD1 on 5 matching bases. Germline values: CDR1 SGHTA, CDR2 FQGNSA. The CDR3 extends over 16 amino acids. V was cut by 1 base and J by 7 bases, with 19 bases left in between. CDR3 sequence: CASSLGTGSRGGEAFF. CDR3 bases: TGTGCCAGCAGCTTAGGAACGGGTTCCCGGGGGGGTGAAGCTTTCTTT.

The chain uses TRBV30 and TRBJ1-6; no clear D gene. Looked up from germline, CDR1 is GTSNPN and CDR2 is SVGIG (reference sequence). The CDR3 is made up of 12 amino acids. V shed 3 bases and J shed 6 bases, with 6 bases lying between them. The CDR3 DNA sequence: TGTGCCTGGAGCCGGCCTAATTCACCCCTCCACTTT. Protein: CAWSRPNSPLHF.

Here the CDR3 reads CASSSRTEIYEQYF. The CDR3 nucleotides read TGTGCCAGCAGCTCCCGGACAGAGATTTACGAGCAGTACTTC. The rearrangement joins TRBV7-9 to TRBJ2-7, with TRBD1 as a possible D gene (6 bases). The V and J ends lost 4 bases and 4 bases respectively, with 14 bases between them. The CDR3 sequence is 14 residues long. CDR1 SEHNR and CDR2 FQNEAQ come from the germline V gene (reference sequence).

This chain uses TRBV2 with TRBJ2-1; 7 bases fit TRBD2. Germline V gene data show CDR1 as SNHLY and CDR2 as FYNNEI. V shed 11 bases, J shed 4 bases, and the junction held 11 bases outside the gene matches. The CDR3 totals 14 residues. This CDR3 is CASVQSGAYNEQFF. DNA of the CDR3: TGTGCCTCTGTGCAGAGCGGGGCTTACAATGAGCAGTTCTTC.

This clone was picked up a small number of times. This chain connects TRBV11-3 to TRBJ1-1, with TRBD1 identical over 7 bases. The CDR3 covers 15 residues. Germline CDR1 is SGHNT and CDR2 is YENEEA. J lost 1 base, V lost 4 bases, and 6 bases had no gene match. The CDR3 region is CASSSRGTANTEAFF. Here the CDR3 DNA reads TGTGCCAGCAGCTCGCGCGGGACAGCGAACACTGAAGCTTTCTTT.

This clone has only one observation. This chain links TRBV28 with TRBJ1-2, with unresolved D. The V and J ends lost 3 bases and 7 bases respectively, with 15 bases between them. The germline V gene has CDR1 MDHEN and CDR2 SYDVKM. This CDR3 is 14 amino acids long. CDR3 region: CASSFPDKWSGYTF. CDR3 DNA: TGTGCCAGCAGTTTTCCGGATAAATGGTCTGGCTACACCTTC.

This clone was counted a single time. One end of the junction fails to match germline, which may point to a read error. The sample holds other DNA sequences that translate to the same CDR3. J is TRBJ1-3 and V is TRBV19; D may be TRBD1 (5 bases). This CDR3 spans 15 amino acids. Germline CDR1 LNHDA, CDR2 SQIVND (reference sequence). The DNA for the CDR3 is TGTGCCAGCAGTATCACAAGGGGCGCTGGAAACACCATATATTTT. Amino acids: CASSITRGAGNTIYF.

The chain links TRBV7-9 to TRBJ2-3; 11 bases are a match to TRBD2. Per germline, CDR1 SEHNR and CDR2 FQNEAQ (reference sequence). With 6 bases clipped from V and 3 bases from J, the junction kept 8 bases outside the gene matches. This CDR3 spans 16 amino acids. The CDR3 bases are TGTGCCAGCAGTACAAAGACTAGCGGGATAACAGATACGCAGTATTTT. Translated, it gives CASSTKTSGITDTQYF.

This sequence joins TRBV30 and TRBJ1-4; D perhaps matches TRBD1 (6 bases). The CDR3 is made up of 15 amino acids. V was trimmed by 0 bases and J by 3 bases, leaving 11 bases between them. Germline CDR1 reads GTSNPN; CDR2 reads SVGIG (reference sequence). The CDR3 reads CAWSVGGHSNEKLFF. The CDR3 nucleotides read TGTGCCTGGAGTGTAGGGGGACACTCTAATGAAAAACTGTTTTTT.

This chain uses TRBV7-3 with TRBJ2-2; D tentatively reads TRBD1 or TRBD2 (5 bases each). In germline, CDR1 is SGHTA, CDR2 FQGTGA. The CDR3 is 19 residues long. The ends were cut back, 5 bases at V and 1 base at J, with 23 bases in the middle. CDR3: CASSITGTHRRQNTGELFF. CDR3 nucleotides: TGTGCCAGCAGCATTACCGGTACACACAGGAGGCAGAACACCGGGGAGCTGTTTTTT.

The chain has TRBV5-6 and TRBJ2-1; D may be TRBD1 (6 bases). V lost 5 bases and J lost 3, with 15 bases in between. The CDR3 has 15 amino acids. Germline V gene sequence: CDR1 SGHDT, CDR2 YYEEEE. In DNA form, the CDR3 reads TGTGCCAGCAGAGGGCCGAGGGGGATCTACAATGAGCAGTTCTTC. This encodes CASRGPRGIYNEQFF.

The chain carries TRBV28 and TRBJ1-5, with D maybe TRBD1 (6 bases). Germline loops: CDR1 MDHEN, CDR2 SYDVKM. CDR3 length equals 16 residues. V lost 5 bases and J 0 bases, leaving 14 bases between the germline ends. The CDR3 region has the DNA TGTGCCAGCAGTGGGGACACTCTCCTTAGCAATCAGCCCCAGCATTTT. It translates to CASSGDTLLSNQPQHF.

The chain recombines TRBV4-2 with TRBJ2-4; D unresolved. Germline V gives CDR1 LGHNA, CDR2 YNFKEQ. This CDR3 comprises 17 residues. The germline V and J ends were trimmed by 2 bases and 0 bases, with 14 bases remaining between them. CDR3 loop: CASSQSLRRVAKNIQYF. Written as DNA, the CDR3 is TGTGCCAGCAGCCAATCGCTGCGCAGAGTAGCCAAAAACATTCAGTACTTC.

The chain joins TRBV19 to TRBJ1-5; TRBD1 is a possible D gene (5 bases). Looked up from germline, CDR1 is LNHDA and CDR2 is SQIVND (reference sequence). V lost 6 bases and J lost 0, with 12 bases in between. CDR3 length equals 15 residues. The CDR3 sequence: CASSDGTNSNQPQHF. In nucleotides, the CDR3 is TGTGCCAGTAGCGACGGGACTAATAGCAATCAGCCCCAGCATTTT. Full variable domain (outside the CDR3, taken from reference TRBV19 and TRBJ1-5): DGGITQSPKYLFRKEGQNVTLSCEQNLNHDAMYWYRQDPGQGLRLIYYSQIVNDFQKGDIAEGYSVSREKKESFPLTVTSAQKNPTAFYLCASSDGTNSNQPQHFGDGTRLSIL.

The rearrangement uses TRBV7-2 and TRBJ2-7, with TRBD2 as a possible D gene (7 bases). V lost 1 base and J lost 2, with 15 bases in between. There are 16 residues in the CDR3. Germline-derived CDR1 and CDR2 are SGHTA and FQGNSA. DNA of the CDR3: TGTGCCAGCAGCTTAGGGATGGGGGGGCCGGCCTACGAGCAGTACTTC. Translating gives CASSLGMGGPAYEQYF.